This note documents a single T cell receptor beta chain sequence. The antigen remains unidentified. The length of the CDR3 is 16 residues. V lost 3 bases to trimming and J lost 6 bases; unmatched junction nucleotides: 7. Germline V gene lookup returns CDR1 MNHEY and CDR2 SVGAGI. Sequenced by immunoSEQ multiplex PCR; TCRdb stores in-frame clones only, minus some. The sample contains about 53,000 clones, about four fifths of which appear only once. This sample was taken from a study of OX40 agonist ivuxolimab in advanced cancers. Study-wide background: A male proportion of over 70% was recorded, with mean age around 60 years and range roughly 23 to 79. Broader study findings: No antigen was identified for the clonally expanded peripheral T cells.

The chain couples TRBV6-5 to TRBJ2-2; 10 nucleotides match TRBD1. The sequencing used CD4+ or CD8+ T cells sorted from blood, collected in a trial of the OX40 agonist ivuxolimab. The sequence derives from an adult with an advanced solid tumor such as melanoma, head and neck, liver or kidney cancer. This CDR3 is CASSYTGTGVSGELFF. In nucleotides, the CDR3 is TGTGCCAGCAGTTATACCGGGACAGGGGTGTCCGGGGAGCTGTTTTTT.